The rows below give T cell receptor beta chains drawn from one sample of a study of cytomegalovirus exposure and HLA in healthy donors. Repertoires were generated with immunoSEQ multiplex PCR, while TCRdb's copy carries only in-frame clones and drops some. Of 140,000 to 150,000 clones listed, around a tenth are singletons. The sequencing sample was made of PBMCs. These receptors were collected from a man between 50 and 59 years old in good health and CMV-seronegative. Both conserved end residues are part of each CDR3. The D gene is left open where the match is weak. Clone size appears in some rows only: once, few, many, or a class for an expanded clone.

V gene	clone size	J gene	D gene	CDR3 DNA	CDR3 protein
TRBV2	few	TRBJ1-1	-	TGTGCCAGCAGGCGGACAGCGGGGGAAGCTTTCTTT	CASRRTAGEAFF
TRBV6-5	few	TRBJ2-7	TRBD1	TGTGCCAGCAGTTACGGGACAGGGGGCTACGAGCAGTACTTC	CASSYGTGGYEQYF
TRBV7-3	few	TRBJ2-7	TRBD1	TGTGCCAGCAGCCCGGACAGGGATGACGAGCAGTACTTC	CASSPDRDDEQYF
TRBV19	few	TRBJ2-7	-	TGTGCCAGTAGTGTAACAGGTTACGAGCAGTACTTC	CASSVTGYEQYF
TRBV7-8	few	TRBJ1-2	-	TGTGCCAGCAGCTTATGGCCACAGGGAACTAACTATGGCTACACCTTC	CASSLWPQGTNYGYTF
TRBV6-6	-	TRBJ2-3	TRBD2	TGTGCCAGCATCCCCGCGGGGAGGGCCCAAGATACGCAGTATTTT	CASIPAGRAQDTQYF
TRBV28	-	TRBJ1-1	-	TGTGCCAGCAGTACGGTCTCGAGGAACACTGAAGCTTTCTTT	CASSTVSRNTEAFF
TRBV5-4	few	TRBJ2-3	TRBD2	TGTGCCAGCACCCCCCGGGGTAGCGGGGACACAGATACGCAGTATTTT	CASTPRGSGDTDTQYF
TRBV11-3	few	TRBJ2-7	TRBD1	TGTGCCAGCAGCTTACTAGGGACAGGGGGCGCCGAGCAGTACTTC	CASSLLGTGGAEQYF
TRBV6-5	few	TRBJ2-7	TRBD1	TGTGCCAGCAGCGACCGGGACAGGGTAGGCTACGAGCAGTACTTC	CASSDRDRVGYEQYF
TRBV9	few	TRBJ2-7	TRBD1	TGTGCCAGCAGCGAGGGACAGCGAACCGAGCAGTACTTC	CASSEGQRTEQYF
TRBV30	-	TRBJ2-7	-	TGTGCCTCCAAAGGCGCTGGGGACTCCGCCTACGAGCAGTACTTC	CASKGAGDSAYEQYF
TRBV7-9	few	TRBJ1-5	-	TGTGCCAGCAGCTTAGTTTATGGGCAGACGATAAATCAGCCCCAGCATTTT	CASSLVYGQTINQPQHF
TRBV5-8	-	TRBJ2-1	-	TGTGCCAGCAGCTTCCACTACAATGAGCAGTTCTTC	CASSFHYNEQFF
TRBV4-1	-	TRBJ2-2	TRBD2	TGCGCCAGCAGCCAACCCCTAGCGGGGGTTGTTGGCACCGGGGAGCTGTTTTTT	CASSQPLAGVVGTGELFF
TRBV19	-	TRBJ2-7	TRBD2	TGTGCCAGTAGTATATCGGCTAGCGGGGGATCCTACGAGCAGTACTTC	CASSISASGGSYEQYF
TRBV30	few	TRBJ1-1	TRBD1	TGTGCCTGGAGCGTCCGGACAGGGGGATTTATTGAGAACACTGAAGCTTTCTTT	CAWSVRTGGFIENTEAFF
TRBV2	few	TRBJ2-1	-	TGTGCCAGCAGTGAAGGGTCGGGTTCCCGGCGGGACAATGAGCAGTTCTTC	CASSEGSGSRRDNEQFF
TRBV7-9	-	TRBJ1-4	-	TGTGCCAGCTCGCTCCAGGGTGAAAAACTGTTTTTT	CASSLQGEKLFF
TRBV6-1	few	TRBJ2-7	-	TGTGCCAGCAGTGAACAGGGGCAGCTTTACGAGCAGTACTTC	CASSEQGQLYEQYF
TRBV5-1	few	TRBJ1-2	-	TGCGCCAGCAGCTTGGCCGTCAGGGAAGGCTACACCTTC	CASSLAVREGYTF
TRBV18	-	TRBJ1-4	-	TGTGCCAGCTCACCATGGGAGGGGGAAAAACTGTTTTTT	CASSPWEGEKLFF
TRBV6-1	few	TRBJ1-4	-	TGTGCCAGCAGTGAAACGGGTAGCGCTAATGAAAAACTGTTTTTT	CASSETGSANEKLFF
TRBV6-1	-	TRBJ1-5	TRBD1	TGTGCCAGCAGCACAGGGGTAGAGGATCAGCCCCAGCATTTT	CASSTGVEDQPQHF
TRBV4-1	-	TRBJ2-1	-	TGCGCCAGCAGCCAAGGCAGGCCACTCCCCAATGAGCAGTTCTTC	CASSQGRPLPNEQFF
TRBV5-4	few	TRBJ2-2	TRBD2	TGTGCCAGCAGCTTGAGCGGGGGGTACACCGGGGAGCTGTTTTTT	CASSLSGGYTGELFF
TRBV5-4	-	TRBJ2-7	-	TGTGCCAGCCGGGCGGGCCACAGCTCCTACGAGCAGTACTTC	CASRAGHSSYEQYF